This TCR beta chain appears in the sequencing data of a study of technical replicates of blood from a handful of donors (dated by TCRdb to between 2016 and 2019). The library was generated by the immunoSEQ multiplex PCR assay. TCRdb provides this immuneACCESS table in a form limited to in-frame rearrangements. Some clones are lacking; in checked studies, under half of them reflect an unresolved V gene, and why the rest are absent is not known. This sample comprises roughly 71,000 clones, approximately 92% of them detected only once. The ten biggest clones cover over 0.3% of the sample. Points on this clone: The target of this receptor is not known. Per-base quality was not reported, and no clone a single base away is much larger than it.

From the germline V gene, CDR1 is SGHTA and CDR2 is FQGNSA. CDR3 length: 15 amino acids, cysteine to phenylalanine. CDR3 DNA is the only sequence kept; it has 45 bases, read in frame from the first base. Ends trimmed: V by 4 bases, J by 5 bases; bases unmatched to a gene: 11. The sequence was collected from a human donor in good health. Sequences were obtained from T cells isolated from PBMCs. Recombination joined TRBV7-2 with TRBJ2-7, with 7 bases in between that match TRBD2. The nucleotide sequence is TGTGCCAGCAGCTCCACTGGCGGGAGATTACACGAGCAGTACTTC. The translation is CASSSTGGRLHEQYF.